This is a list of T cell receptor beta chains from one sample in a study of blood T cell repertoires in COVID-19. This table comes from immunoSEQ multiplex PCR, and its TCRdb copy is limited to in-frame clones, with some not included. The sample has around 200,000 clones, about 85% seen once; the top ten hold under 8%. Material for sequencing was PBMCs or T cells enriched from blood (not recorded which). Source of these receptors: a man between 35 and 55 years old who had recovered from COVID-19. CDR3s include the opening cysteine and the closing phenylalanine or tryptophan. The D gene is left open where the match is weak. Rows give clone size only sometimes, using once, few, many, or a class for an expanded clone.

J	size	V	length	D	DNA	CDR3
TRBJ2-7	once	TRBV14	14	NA	TGTGCCAGCAGCCAACCTGCCCGGGCCTACGAGCAGTACTTC	CASSQPARAYEQYF
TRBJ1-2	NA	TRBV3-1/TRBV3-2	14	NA	TGTGCCAGCAGCCAACTCCCTAAAGTCGGGGGCTACACCTTC	CASSQLPKVGGYTF
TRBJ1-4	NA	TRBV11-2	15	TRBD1	TGTGCCAGCAGCCCTAGACAGGGTGGTCGGGAAAAACTGTTTTTT	CASSPRQGGREKLFF
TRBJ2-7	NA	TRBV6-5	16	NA	TGTGCCAGCAGTTACGTGTTCAGGGTCAATCAATACGAGCAGTACTTC	CASSYVFRVNQYEQYF
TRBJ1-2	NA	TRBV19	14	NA	TGTGCCAGTAGTATCGGGGGGCTCGTGGTAGGCTACACCTTC	CASSIGGLVVGYTF
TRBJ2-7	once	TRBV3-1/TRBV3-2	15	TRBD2	TGTGCCAGCAGCCAAAAGGGACTAGCCTCCACCGAGCAGTACTTC	CASSQKGLASTEQYF
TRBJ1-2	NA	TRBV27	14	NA	TGTGCCAGCAGTATGGCCAGATTCGGGTATGGCTACACCTTC	CASSMARFGYGYTF
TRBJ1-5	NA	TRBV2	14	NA	TGTGCCAGCAGTGAAACGGCAGGGGAGCAGCCCCAGCATTTT	CASSETAGEQPQHF
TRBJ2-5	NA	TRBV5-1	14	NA	TGCGCCAGCAGCTTGAACAGCGGCCAAGAGACCCAGTACTTC	CASSLNSGQETQYF
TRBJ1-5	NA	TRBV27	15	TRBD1	TGTGCCAGCAGTTTGTATGACAGGGACAATCAGCCCCAGCATTTT	CASSLYDRDNQPQHF
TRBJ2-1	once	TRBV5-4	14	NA	TGTGCCAGCAGCTTATACCGCGTCTCGGATGAGCAGTTCTTC	CASSLYRVSDEQFF
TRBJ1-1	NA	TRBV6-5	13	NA	TGTGCCAGCAGATCATGGGGGGAGACTGAAGCTTTCTTT	CASRSWGETEAFF
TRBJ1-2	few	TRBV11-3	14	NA	TGTGCCAGCAGCTTAGGCGGAGCCGGATATGGCTACACCTTC	CASSLGGAGYGYTF
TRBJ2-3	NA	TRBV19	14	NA	TGTGCCAGTAGTATGACAGGTGACACAGATACGCAGTATTTT	CASSMTGDTDTQYF
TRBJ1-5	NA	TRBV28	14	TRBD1	TGTGCCAGCAGCTCGGGACAGGGTAGTCAGCCCCAGCATTTT	CASSSGQGSQPQHF
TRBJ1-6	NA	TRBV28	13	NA	TGTGCCAGCAGCCGGACAGATAATTCACCCCTCCACTTT	CASSRTDNSPLHF
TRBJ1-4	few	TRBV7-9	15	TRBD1	TGTGCCAGCAGCTTTGGGACAGGGGGCAGGGAAAAACTGTTTTTT	CASSFGTGGREKLFF
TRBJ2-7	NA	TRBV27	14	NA	TGTGCCAGCAGTTTATATCCTAGCGAGTCCGAGCAGTACTTC	CASSLYPSESEQYF
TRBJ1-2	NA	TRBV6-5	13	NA	TGTGCCAGCGGCACAGGCTCCCCCTATGGCTACACCTTC	CASGTGSPYGYTF
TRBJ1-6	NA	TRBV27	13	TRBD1	TGTGCCAGCAGAGGACAGGGAAAATCACCCCTCCACTTT	CASRGQGKSPLHF
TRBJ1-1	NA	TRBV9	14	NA	TGTGCCAGCAGCGTAAAACCGGGAGACACTGAAGCTTTCTTT	CASSVKPGDTEAFF
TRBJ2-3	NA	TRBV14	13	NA	TGTGCCAGCAGCCAAGATTCGGCAGATACGCAGTATTTT	CASSQDSADTQYF
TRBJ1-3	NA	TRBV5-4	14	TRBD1	TGTGCCAGCAGCACAGGGGGCTCCGGAAACACCATATATTTT	CASSTGGSGNTIYF
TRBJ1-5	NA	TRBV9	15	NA	TGTGCCAGCAGCGTAGACGCAGGGTTGGGACAGCCCCAGCATTTT	CASSVDAGLGQPQHF
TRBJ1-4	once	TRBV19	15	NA	TGTGCCAGTAGTATCGGAACAGGCCGGGCTGAAAAACTATTTTTT	CASSIGTGRAEKLFF
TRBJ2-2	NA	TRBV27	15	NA	TGTGCCAGCAGTTTTGGGGCAGAAGGGGCCGGGGAGCTGTTTTTT	CASSFGAEGAGELFF
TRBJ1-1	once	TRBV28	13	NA	TGTGCCAGTCACAGTGATCTGAACACTGAAGCTTTCTTT	CASHSDLNTEAFF
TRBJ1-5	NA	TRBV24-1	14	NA	TGTGCCACCGGGGGGGAGGTAGGCAATCAGCCCCAGCATTTT	CATGGEVGNQPQHF
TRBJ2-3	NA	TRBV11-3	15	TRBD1	TGTGCCAGCAGCCGGGACAGGGCACGTCAGGATACGCAGTATTTT	CASSRDRARQDTQYF
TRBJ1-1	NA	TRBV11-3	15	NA	TGTGCCAGCAGCTTAGATTGGAGCGGGAACACTGAAGCTTTCTTT	CASSLDWSGNTEAFF
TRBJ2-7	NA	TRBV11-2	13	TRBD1	TGTGCCAGCGCCGGGACAGCTTCCTACGAGCAGTACTTC	CASAGTASYEQYF